This T cell receptor (beta chain) was profiled in a study of blood T cell repertoires in COVID-19. Whole-study context: T cells, B-cell-depleted T cells, or PBMCs supplied cDNA or gDNA.

Germline V lookup: CDR1 MNHEY, CDR2 SVGAGI. V was pared by 2 bases and J by 6 bases, with 0 bases of the junction left unmatched. The CDR3 has 13 amino acids. Only in-frame clones appear in the TCRdb table, and some are missing; sequencing was by immunoSEQ multiplex PCR. The sample records 85,000 or so clones, nearly 95% being singletons. The chain has TRBV6-5 and TRBJ2-7; TRBD1 agrees at 11 bases. The TCR was taken from a human donor with active COVID-19. The donor label of this sample is uncertain. The sample was peripheral blood. DNA of the CDR3: TGTGCCAGCAGTTACGGGACAGGGGGCGAGCAGTACTTC. Encoded protein: CASSYGTGGEQYF.